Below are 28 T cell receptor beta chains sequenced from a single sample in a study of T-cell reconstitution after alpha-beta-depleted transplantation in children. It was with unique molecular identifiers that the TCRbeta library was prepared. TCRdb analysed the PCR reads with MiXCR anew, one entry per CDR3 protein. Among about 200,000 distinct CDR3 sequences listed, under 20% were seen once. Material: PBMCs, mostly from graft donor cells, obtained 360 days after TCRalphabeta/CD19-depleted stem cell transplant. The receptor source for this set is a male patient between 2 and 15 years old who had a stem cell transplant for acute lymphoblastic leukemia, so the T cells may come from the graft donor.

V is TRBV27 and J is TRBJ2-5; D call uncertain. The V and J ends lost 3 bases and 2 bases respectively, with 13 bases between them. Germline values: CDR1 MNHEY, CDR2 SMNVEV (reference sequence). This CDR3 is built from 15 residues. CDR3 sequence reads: CASSFLGGDQETQYF. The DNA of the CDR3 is TGTGCCAGCAGTTTTCTTGGCGGAGATCAAGAGACCCAGTACTTC.

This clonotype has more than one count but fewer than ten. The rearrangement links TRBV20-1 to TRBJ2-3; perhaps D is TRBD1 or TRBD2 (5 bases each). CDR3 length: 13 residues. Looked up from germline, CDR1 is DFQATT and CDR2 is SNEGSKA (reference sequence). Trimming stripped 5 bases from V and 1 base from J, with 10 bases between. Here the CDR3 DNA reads TGCAGTGCTCGCCGGGACCGCACAGATACGCAGTATTTT. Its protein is CSARRDRTDTQYF.

The CDR3 region is CASSEGGGPVTDTQYF. In DNA form, the CDR3 reads TGTGCCAGCAGTGAAGGGGGGGGACCCGTTACAGATACGCAGTATTTT. V usage is TRBV6-1 and J usage is TRBJ2-3; TRBD2 aligns across 7 bases. From germline, CDR1 is MNHNS and CDR2 SASEGT. V was clipped by 1 base and J by 3 bases; unmatched bases: 7. The CDR3 contains 16 residues.

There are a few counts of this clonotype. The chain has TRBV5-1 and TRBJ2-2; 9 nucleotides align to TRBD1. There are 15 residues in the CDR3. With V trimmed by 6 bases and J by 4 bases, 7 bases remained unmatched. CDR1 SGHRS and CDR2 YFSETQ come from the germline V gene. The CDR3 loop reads CASNLGQGLTGELFF. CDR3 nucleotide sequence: TGCGCCAGCAACCTCGGACAGGGGCTCACCGGGGAGCTGTTTTTT.

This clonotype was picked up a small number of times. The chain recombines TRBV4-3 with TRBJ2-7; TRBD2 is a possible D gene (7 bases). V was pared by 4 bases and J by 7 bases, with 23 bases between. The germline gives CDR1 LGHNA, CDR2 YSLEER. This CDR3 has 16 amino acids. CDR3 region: CASSRFTQGTGGEQYF. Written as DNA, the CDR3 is TGCGCCAGCAGCCGATTCACCCAGGGGACGGGGGGAGAGCAGTACTTC.

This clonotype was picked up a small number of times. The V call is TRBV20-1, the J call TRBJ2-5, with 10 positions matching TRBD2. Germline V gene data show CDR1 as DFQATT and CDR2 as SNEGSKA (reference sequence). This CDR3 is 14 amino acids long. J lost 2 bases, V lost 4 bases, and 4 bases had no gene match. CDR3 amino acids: CSATGLAVQETQYF. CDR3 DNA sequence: TGCAGTGCTACTGGACTAGCGGTTCAAGAGACCCAGTACTTC.

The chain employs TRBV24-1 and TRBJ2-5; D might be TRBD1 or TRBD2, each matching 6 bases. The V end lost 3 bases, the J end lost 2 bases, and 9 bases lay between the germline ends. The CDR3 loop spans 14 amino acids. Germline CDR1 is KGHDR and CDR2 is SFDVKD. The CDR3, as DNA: TGTGCCACCAGTGATCAGGGGAGGCAAGAGACCCAGTACTTC. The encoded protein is CATSDQGRQETQYF.

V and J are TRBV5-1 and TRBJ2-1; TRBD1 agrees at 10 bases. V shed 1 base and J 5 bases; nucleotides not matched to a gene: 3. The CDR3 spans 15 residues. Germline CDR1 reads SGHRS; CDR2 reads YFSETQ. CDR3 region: CASSLIGTGDNEQFF. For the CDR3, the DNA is TGCGCCAGCAGCTTGATCGGGACAGGGGACAATGAGCAGTTCTTC.

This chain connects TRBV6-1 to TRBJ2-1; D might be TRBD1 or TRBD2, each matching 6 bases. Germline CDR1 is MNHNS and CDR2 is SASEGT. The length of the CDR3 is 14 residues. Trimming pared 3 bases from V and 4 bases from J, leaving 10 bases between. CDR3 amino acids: CASSEGGQYNEQFF. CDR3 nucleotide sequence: TGTGCCAGCAGTGAGGGGGGACAATACAATGAGCAGTTCTTC.

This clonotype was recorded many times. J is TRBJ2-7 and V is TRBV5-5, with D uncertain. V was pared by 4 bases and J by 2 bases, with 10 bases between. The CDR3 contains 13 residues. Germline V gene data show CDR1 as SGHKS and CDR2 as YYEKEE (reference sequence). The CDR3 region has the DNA TGTGCCAGCAGCCTCGGCAGCACCTACGAGCAGTACTTC. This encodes CASSLGSTYEQYF.

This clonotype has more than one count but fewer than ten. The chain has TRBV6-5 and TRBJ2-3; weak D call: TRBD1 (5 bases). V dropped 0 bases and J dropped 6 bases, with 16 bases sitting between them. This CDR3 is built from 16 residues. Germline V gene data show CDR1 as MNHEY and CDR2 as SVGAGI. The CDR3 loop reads CASSYSYRQGLDTQYF. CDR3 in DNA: TGTGCCAGCAGTTACTCGTATAGGCAGGGATTGGATACGCAGTATTTT.

In nucleotides, the CDR3 is TGTGCCAGCAGCCCCCGTGGCAGCCGCTATGGCTACACCTTC. Protein product: CASSPRGSRYGYTF. The chain uses TRBV7-9 and TRBJ1-2, with unresolved D. The CDR3 has 14 residues. V was shortened by 5 bases and J by 4 bases, with 14 bases between the two germline ends. CDR1 and CDR2 from the germline V gene are SEHNR and FQNEAQ (reference sequence).

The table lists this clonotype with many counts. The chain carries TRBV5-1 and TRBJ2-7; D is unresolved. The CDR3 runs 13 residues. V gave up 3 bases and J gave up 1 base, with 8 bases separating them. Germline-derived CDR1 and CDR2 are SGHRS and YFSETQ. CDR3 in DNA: TGCGCCAGCAGCTGGACGCCTTCCTACGAGCAGTACTTC. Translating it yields CASSWTPSYEQYF. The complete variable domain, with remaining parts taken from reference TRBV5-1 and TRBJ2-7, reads KAGVTQTPRYLIKTRGQQVTLSCSPISGHRSVSWYQQTPGQGLQFLFEYFSETQRNKGNFPGRFSGRQFSNSRSEMNVSTLELGDSALYLCASSWTPSYEQYFGPGTRLTVT.

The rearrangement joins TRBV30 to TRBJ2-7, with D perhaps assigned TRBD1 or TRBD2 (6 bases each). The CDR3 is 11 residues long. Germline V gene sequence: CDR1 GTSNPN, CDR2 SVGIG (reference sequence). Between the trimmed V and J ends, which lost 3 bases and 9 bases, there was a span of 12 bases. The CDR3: CAWRGGGVQYF. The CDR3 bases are TGTGCCTGGAGGGGGGGCGGAGTGCAGTACTTC.

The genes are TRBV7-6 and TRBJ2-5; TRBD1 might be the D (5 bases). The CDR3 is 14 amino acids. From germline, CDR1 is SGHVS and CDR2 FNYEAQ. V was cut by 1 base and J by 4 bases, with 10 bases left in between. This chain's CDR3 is CASSLGGVGETQYF. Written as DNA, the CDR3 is TGTGCCAGCAGCTTAGGGGGCGTGGGAGAGACCCAGTACTTC. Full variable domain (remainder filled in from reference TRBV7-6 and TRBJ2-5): GAGVSQSPRYKVTKRGQDVALRCDPISGHVSLYWYRQALGQGPEFLTYFNYEAQQDKSGLPNDRFSAERPEGSISTLTIQRTEQRDSAMYRCASSLGGVGETQYFGPGTRLLVL.

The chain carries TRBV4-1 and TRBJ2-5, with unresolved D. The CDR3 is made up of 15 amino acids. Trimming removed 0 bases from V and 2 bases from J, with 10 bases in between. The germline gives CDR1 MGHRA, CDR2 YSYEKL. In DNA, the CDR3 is TGCGCCAGCAGCCAAGATTACAACGGTCAAGAGACCCAGTACTTC. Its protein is CASSQDYNGQETQYF.

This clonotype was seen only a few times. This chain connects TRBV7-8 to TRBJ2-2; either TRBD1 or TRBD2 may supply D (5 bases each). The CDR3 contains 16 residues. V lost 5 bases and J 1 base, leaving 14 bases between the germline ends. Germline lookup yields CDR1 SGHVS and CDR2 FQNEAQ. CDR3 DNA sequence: TGTGCCAGCAGCCCCGGGACCCATTGGAACACCGGGGAGCTGTTTTTT. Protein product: CASSPGTHWNTGELFF. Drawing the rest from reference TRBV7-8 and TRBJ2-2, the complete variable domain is GAGVSQSPRYKVAKRGQDVALRCDPISGHVSLFWYQQALGQGPEFLTYFQNEAQLDKSGLPSDRFFAERPEGSVSTLKIQRTQQEDSAVYLCASSPGTHWNTGELFFGEGSRLTVL.

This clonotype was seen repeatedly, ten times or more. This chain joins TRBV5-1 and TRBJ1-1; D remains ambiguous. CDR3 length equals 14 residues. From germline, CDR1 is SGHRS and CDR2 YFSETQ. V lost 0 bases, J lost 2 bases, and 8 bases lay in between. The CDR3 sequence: CASSLGRLNTEAFF. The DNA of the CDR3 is TGCGCCAGCAGCTTGGGCAGGCTCAACACTGAAGCTTTCTTT. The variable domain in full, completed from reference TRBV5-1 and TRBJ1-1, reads KAGVTQTPRYLIKTRGQQVTLSCSPISGHRSVSWYQQTPGQGLQFLFEYFSETQRNKGNFPGRFSGRQFSNSRSEMNVSTLELGDSALYLCASSLGRLNTEAFFGQGTRLTVV.

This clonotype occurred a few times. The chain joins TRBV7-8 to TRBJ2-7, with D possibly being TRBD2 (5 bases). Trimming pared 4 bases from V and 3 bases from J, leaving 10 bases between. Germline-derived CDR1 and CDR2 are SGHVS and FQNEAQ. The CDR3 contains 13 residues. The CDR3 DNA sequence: TGTGCCAGCAGCTCCAGAGGGTTCTACGAGCAGTACTTC. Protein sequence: CASSSRGFYEQYF.

The CDR3 loop is CASSLVPGSLANYGYTF. CDR3 nucleotide sequence: TGTGCCAGCAGCTTAGTCCCAGGGTCCCTAGCTAACTATGGCTACACCTTC. This chain connects TRBV7-2 to TRBJ1-2; possibly TRBD1 for D (5 bases). There are 17 residues in the CDR3. Looked up from germline, CDR1 is SGHTA and CDR2 is FQGNSA. Trimming stripped 1 base from V and 0 bases from J, with 15 bases between.

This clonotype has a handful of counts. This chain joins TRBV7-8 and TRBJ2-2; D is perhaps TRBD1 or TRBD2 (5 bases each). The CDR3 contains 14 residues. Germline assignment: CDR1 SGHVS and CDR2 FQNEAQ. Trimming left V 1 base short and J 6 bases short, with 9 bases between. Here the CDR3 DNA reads TGTGCCAGCAGCTTAGTGGGGGTCCCCGGGGAGCTGTTTTTT. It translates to CASSLVGVPGELFF.

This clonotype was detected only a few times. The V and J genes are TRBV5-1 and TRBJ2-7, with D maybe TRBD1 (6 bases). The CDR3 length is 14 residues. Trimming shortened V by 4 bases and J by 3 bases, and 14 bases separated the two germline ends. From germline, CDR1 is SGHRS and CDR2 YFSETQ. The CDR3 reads CASSTGQLNYEQYF. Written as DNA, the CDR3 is TGCGCCAGCAGCACCGGACAGCTTAACTACGAGCAGTACTTC.

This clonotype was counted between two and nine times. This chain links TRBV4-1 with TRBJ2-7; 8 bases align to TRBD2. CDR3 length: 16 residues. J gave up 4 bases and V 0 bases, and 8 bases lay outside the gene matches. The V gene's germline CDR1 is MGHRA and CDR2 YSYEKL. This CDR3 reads CASSQEIGGGRYEQYF. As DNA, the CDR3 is TGCGCCAGCAGCCAAGAAATCGGGGGCGGGAGGTACGAGCAGTACTTC.

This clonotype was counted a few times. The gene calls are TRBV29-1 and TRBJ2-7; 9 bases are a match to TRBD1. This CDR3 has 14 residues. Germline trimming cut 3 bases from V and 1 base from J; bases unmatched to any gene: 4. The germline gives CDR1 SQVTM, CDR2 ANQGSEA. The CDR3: CSVEPGTGSYEQYF. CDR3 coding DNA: TGCAGCGTTGAGCCCGGGACAGGGTCCTACGAGCAGTACTTC.

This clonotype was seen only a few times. The CDR3 loop is CASSPGHEGNEQFF. The CDR3 DNA reads as TGCGCCAGCAGCCCGGGACATGAGGGGAATGAGCAGTTCTTC. The chain joins TRBV5-1 to TRBJ2-1; D may be TRBD1 (6 bases). CDR1 and CDR2 (germline): SGHRS, YFSETQ. V was shortened by 4 bases and J by 7 bases, with 15 bases between the two germline ends. The CDR3 is made up of 14 amino acids.

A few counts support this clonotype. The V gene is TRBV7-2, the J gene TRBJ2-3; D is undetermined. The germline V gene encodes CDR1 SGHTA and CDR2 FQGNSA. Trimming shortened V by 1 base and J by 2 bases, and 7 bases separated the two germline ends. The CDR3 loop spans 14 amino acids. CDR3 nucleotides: TGTGCCAGCAGCTTAGAGAAATCCACAGATACGCAGTATTTT. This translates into CASSLEKSTDTQYF.

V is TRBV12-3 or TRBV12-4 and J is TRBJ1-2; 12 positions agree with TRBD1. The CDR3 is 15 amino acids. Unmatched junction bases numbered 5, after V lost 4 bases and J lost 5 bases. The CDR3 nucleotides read TGTGCCAGCAGTTCTGGGACAGGGGGCTGGTATGGCTACACCTTC. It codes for CASSSGTGGWYGYTF.

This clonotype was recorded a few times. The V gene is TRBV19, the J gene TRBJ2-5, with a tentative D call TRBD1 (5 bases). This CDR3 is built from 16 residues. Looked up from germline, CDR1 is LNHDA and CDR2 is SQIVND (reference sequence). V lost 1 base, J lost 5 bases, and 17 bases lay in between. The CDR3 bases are TGTGCCAGTAGTATAGCCCAGGGTCGGACGTGGGAGACCCAGTACTTC. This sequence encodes CASSIAQGRTWETQYF.